This entry is about one T cell receptor beta chain. Its antigen is undetermined. Stated time point: after dendritic cell vaccination, including at tumor progression/relapse. TCRdb's copy holds only in-frame clones and misses some; the assay was immunoSEQ multiplex PCR. The table records around 90,000 clones, roughly four fifths of them present only once. The CDR3 extends over 15 amino acids. Trimming removed 3 bases at V and 1 base at J, with 12 bases between. Per germline, CDR1 KGHSH and CDR2 LQKENI. The data derive from a study of glioma-infiltrating T cells after dendritic cell vaccination. General observations from the study: Only a small number of patients had complete blood and tumor samples.

V usage is TRBV18 and J usage is TRBJ1-1; D is possibly TRBD1 (6 bases). The sequences come from blood, collected after dendritic cell vaccination. The TCR comes from a human donor with glioblastoma. The CDR3 spells CASSPGTPRNTEAFF. CDR3 nucleotides: TGTGCCAGCTCACCCGGGACACCTCGGAACACTGAAGCTTTCTTT. Full variable domain (remainder filled in from reference TRBV18 and TRBJ1-1): NAGVMQNPRHLVRRRGQEARLRCSPMKGHSHVYWYRQLPEEGLKFMVYLQKENIIDESGMPKERFSAEFPKEGPSILRIQQVVRGDSAAYFCASSPGTPRNTEAFFGQGTRLTVV.